This T cell receptor (beta chain) was profiled in a study of blood T cell repertoires in COVID-19. Turning to the study itself: Specimens from acute and convalescent COVID-19 originated in the United States, Italy and Spain. PBMCs, B-cell-depleted T cells, or T cells were the source of the cDNA or gDNA that made up the material.

CDR1 KGHSH and CDR2 LQKENI come from the germline V gene. V lost 4 bases and J lost 1, with 9 bases in between. This CDR3 contains 14 residues. Per the authors' pipeline: Amplification of reference gene primers provided the estimated nucleated cell counts. TCRdb's table, derived via immunoSEQ multiplex PCR, lists solely in-frame clones and lacks some. That table supplies the V and J calls and clone size; D and trimming were determined from the DNA. The table includes 80,000 or so clones, approximately 83% detected once. Sequencing was done on a sample of peripheral blood. This rearrangement joins TRBV18 to TRBJ2-3; maybe TRBD1 (6 bases). The receptor was derived from a human donor in a cohort sampled during active COVID-19. In nucleotides, the CDR3 is TGTGCCAGCTCACGGGACAAACGCACAGATACGCAGTATTTT. Protein sequence: CASSRDKRTDTQYF.